Each of the 24 T cell receptor beta chains below was sequenced from the same sample in a study of T cell responses to AZD1222 COVID-19 vaccine. The table came from immunoSEQ multiplex PCR; TCRdb's copy has only in-frame clones and leaves some out. The data show around 91,000 clones, more than 70% seen once. The sample in question was peripheral blood, obtained on day 0 of AZD1222 vaccination. Receptor source: an adult in good health.

This rearrangement joins TRBV7-2 to TRBJ1-2; tentatively, D is TRBD1 (5 bases). Trimming removed 1 base from V and 7 bases from J, with 22 bases in between. The CDR3 is 17 amino acids. CDR1 and CDR2 from the germline V gene are SGHTA and FQGNSA. The CDR3 coding sequence is TGTGCCAGCAGCTTAGTGAAGCGGTCGGCAGGGCTACGTGGCTACACCTTC. The encoded protein is CASSLVKRSAGLRGYTF.

This chain connects TRBV5-6 to TRBJ2-3; 7 bases match TRBD1. The CDR3 is 15 amino acids. Germline CDR1 and CDR2: SGHDT and YYEEEE. The J segment lost 0 bases and the V segment lost 4 bases, leaving 5 bases of the junction unmatched. The CDR3 region is CASSAATGSTDTQYF. CDR3 nucleotides: TGTGCCAGCAGCGCGGCGACAGGGAGCACAGATACGCAGTATTTT. The entire variable domain, with the rest obtained from reference TRBV5-6 and TRBJ2-3, is as follows: DAGVTQSPTHLIKTRGQQVTLRCSPKSGHDTVSWYQQALGQGPQFIFQYYEEEERQRGNFPDRFSGHQFPNYSSELNVNALLLGDSALYLCASSAATGSTDTQYFGPGTRLTVL.

The chain joins TRBV5-1 to TRBJ1-2; no reliable D call. The V and J ends lost 1 base and 2 bases respectively, with 9 bases between them. This CDR3 is built from 14 residues. The germline gives CDR1 SGHRS, CDR2 YFSETQ. CDR3 amino acids: CASSLFHSNYGYTF. As DNA, the CDR3 is TGCGCCAGCAGCTTGTTTCACAGCAACTATGGCTACACCTTC.

The chain couples TRBV10-3 to TRBJ2-2; D is possibly TRBD2 (6 bases). Trimming removed 10 bases from V and 6 bases from J, with 18 bases in between. This CDR3 has 14 residues. Germline V gene data show CDR1 as ENHRY and CDR2 as SYGVKD. The CDR3 sequence is CASSARGESGELFF. Written as DNA, the CDR3 is TGTGCCAGTAGTGCCCGCGGGGAGTCCGGGGAGCTGTTTTTT.

This rearrangement joins TRBV25-1 to TRBJ2-1, with no clear D. The V gene's germline CDR1 is MGHDK and CDR2 SYGVNS. Between the trimmed V and J ends, which lost 8 bases and 8 bases, there was a span of 16 bases. The CDR3 covers 13 residues. The CDR3 loop is CASGRAPGYEQFF. The CDR3 bases are TGTGCCAGCGGCCGGGCCCCGGGCTATGAGCAGTTCTTC. The full variable domain, its missing parts supplied by reference TRBV25-1 and TRBJ2-1, is EADIYQTPRYLVIGTGKKITLECSQTMGHDKMYWYQQDPGMELHLIHYSYGVNSTEKGDLSSESTVSRIRTEHFPLTLESARPSHTSQYLCASGRAPGYEQFFGPGTRLTVL.

This chain connects TRBV6-5 to TRBJ1-5; D ambiguous. Between the trimmed V and J ends, which lost 4 bases and 0 bases, there was a span of 7 bases. Looked up from germline, CDR1 is MNHEY and CDR2 is SVGAGI. CDR3 length equals 14 residues. The CDR3 protein is CASSLQYSNQPQHF. The DNA for the CDR3 is TGTGCCAGCAGTTTACAGTATAGCAATCAGCCCCAGCATTTT.

The chain couples TRBV28 to TRBJ2-1, with D perhaps matching TRBD2 (6 bases). The V end was cut by 7 bases, the J end by 8 bases, with 15 bases between. Germline CDR1 MDHEN, CDR2 SYDVKM. The CDR3 length is 13 residues. The CDR3 DNA sequence: TGTGCCAGCACCCGAGGAGGGAGCGATGAGCAGTTCTTC. It translates to CASTRGGSDEQFF.

The gene calls are TRBV21-1 and TRBJ1-2. TRBV21-1 corresponds to a pseudogene. The CDR3 extends over 19 amino acids. The CDR3 DNA follows: TGTGCCAGCAGCAATGGCCCGATTCAGGGACCCGTACCTAACTATGGCTACACCTTC. Translated, it gives CASSNGPIQGPVPNYGYTF.

This clone was recorded once. V gene TRBV6-5 combines with J gene TRBJ2-1, with a weak D call TRBD2 (6 bases). The V end was cut by 5 bases, the J end by 8 bases, with 10 bases between. This CDR3 region has 12 residues. Germline V CDR1 and CDR2: MNHEY, SVGAGI. In nucleotides, the CDR3 is TGTGCCAGCAGTCAGACTAGTGATGAGCAGTTCTTC. Residues: CASSQTSDEQFF.

The J gene is TRBJ1-4, the V gene TRBV4-3; the D is unclear. Between the trimmed V and J ends, which lost 1 base and 8 bases, there was a span of 8 bases. Per the germline V gene, CDR1 is LGHNA and CDR2 is YSLEER. The CDR3 contains 13 residues. The CDR3 sequence: CASSQAFREKLFF. CDR3 DNA sequence: TGCGCCAGCAGCCAAGCCTTCAGGGAAAAACTGTTTTTT.

The chain carries TRBV7-2 and TRBJ2-7, with unresolved D. The V gene's germline CDR1 is SGHTA and CDR2 FQGNSA. The germline V and J ends were trimmed by 1 base and 9 bases, with 10 bases remaining between them. There are 12 residues in the CDR3. This chain's CDR3 is CASSLGSAGQYF. The DNA for the CDR3 is TGTGCCAGCAGCTTAGGTAGTGCCGGGCAGTACTTC.

This sequence joins TRBV4-2 and TRBJ2-1; possibly TRBD1 or TRBD2 for D (5 bases each). Germline CDR1 LGHNA, CDR2 YNFKEQ. The CDR3 has 16 amino acids. Trimming cost V 0 bases and J 4 bases, with 13 bases left between them. In DNA, the CDR3 is TGTGCCAGCAGCCAAGATGGACACGGGATGTACAATGAGCAGTTCTTC. This translates into CASSQDGHGMYNEQFF.

The CDR3 loop reads CSVGGGGENTEAFF. The CDR3 bases are TGCAGCGTTGGTGGAGGGGGTGAGAACACTGAAGCTTTCTTT. The chain combines TRBV29-1 with TRBJ1-1; D is perhaps TRBD1 (6 bases). The CDR3 has 14 amino acids. V dropped 4 bases and J dropped 1 base, with 13 bases sitting between them. The germline gives CDR1 SQVTM, CDR2 ANQGSEA.

The rearrangement links TRBV6-2 or TRBV6-3 to TRBJ1-3, with 9 bases identical to TRBD1. Germline-derived CDR1 and CDR2 are MNHEY and SVGEGT. CDR3 length equals 16 residues. The trim removed 6 bases at V and 1 base at J, leaving 7 bases unmatched. CDR3 residues: CASSGTGTGSGNTIYF. The CDR3 nucleotides are TGTGCCAGCAGCGGAACCGGGACAGGGTCTGGAAACACCATATATTTT.

This clone was picked up a small number of times. V and J are TRBV12-5 and TRBJ1-1; D possibly corresponds to TRBD1 (5 bases). Germline V gives CDR1 LGHNT, CDR2 FRNRAP. CDR3 length: 12 amino acids. Trimming took 1 base from V and 8 from J, leaving 8 bases between them. The CDR3 region is CASGLGQGEAFF. The CDR3, as DNA: TGTGCTAGTGGTTTGGGGCAGGGCGAAGCTTTCTTT.

V usage is TRBV5-1 and J usage is TRBJ2-3; TRBD2 aligns across 9 bases. Germline loops: CDR1 SGHRS, CDR2 YFSETQ. Trimming cost V 4 bases and J 5 bases; bases outside gene matches: 11. CDR3 length: 16 residues. CDR3 bases: TGCGCCAGCAGCATCCTGCGGGAGGGCCGAGGAGATACGCAGTATTTT. Translation: CASSILREGRGDTQYF.

This chain uses TRBV3-1 (or the pseudogene TRBV3-2) with TRBJ2-7, with D possibly TRBD2 on 5 matching bases. Between the trimmed V and J ends, which lost 4 bases and 0 bases, there was a span of 10 bases. The CDR3 spans 14 residues. Looked up from germline, CDR1 is LGHDT and CDR2 is YNNKEL (reference sequence). The CDR3, as DNA: TGTGCCAGCAGCCGTTATCGGGACTCCTACGAGCAGTACTTC. It yields the protein CASSRYRDSYEQYF.

The gene calls are TRBV12-3 or TRBV12-4 and TRBJ1-6; D uncertain. CDR3 length: 13 amino acids. The ends were cut back, 3 bases at V and 10 bases at J, with 10 bases in the middle. The CDR3 protein is CASSFGFRSPLHF. The CDR3 region has the DNA TGTGCCAGCAGTTTCGGATTCAGGTCACCCCTCCACTTT.

CDR3 residues: CASSSLAGNTEAFF. The DNA of the CDR3 is TGTGCCAGCAGCTCACTTGCGGGGAACACTGAAGCTTTCTTT. J is TRBJ1-1 and V is TRBV5-4; D is unresolved. The CDR3 is 14 amino acids. Per germline, CDR1 SGHNT and CDR2 YYREEE (reference sequence). The V gene lost 3 bases and the J gene lost 1 base, with 10 bases spanning the gap.

The rearrangement links TRBV7-2 to TRBJ1-5, with D perhaps matching TRBD1 (5 bases). The CDR3 extends over 16 amino acids. V dropped 1 base and J dropped 10 bases, with 20 bases sitting between them. CDR1 is SGHTA, CDR2 FQGNSA, per germline. CDR3 region: CASSLGGPRGWSPQHF. The CDR3 nucleotides read TGTGCCAGCAGCTTAGGAGGGCCGAGGGGTTGGTCCCCCCAGCATTTT.

The chain combines TRBV15 with TRBJ1-2, with TRBD1 matching over 9 bases. CDR3 length: 16 residues. CDR1 is LNHNV and CDR2 is YYDKDF in the germline V gene (reference sequence). V lost 2 bases, J lost 5 bases, and 9 bases stayed unmatched. The chain's CDR3 is CATSRRDRDPAYGYTF. In nucleotides, the CDR3 is TGTGCCACCAGCAGAAGGGACAGGGACCCCGCTTATGGCTACACCTTC.

The CDR3 coding sequence is TGTGCCAGCAGCGCGCGGGGGATAGGCACCGGGGAGCTGTTTTTT. Encoded protein: CASSARGIGTGELFF. This chain uses TRBV7-2 with TRBJ2-2; 7 bases fit TRBD2. The CDR3 spans 15 residues. With V trimmed by 5 bases and J by 4 bases, 7 bases remained unmatched. The V gene's germline CDR1 is SGHTA and CDR2 FQGNSA.

V gene TRBV9 combines with J gene TRBJ2-3; D is unresolved. V lost 1 base and J lost 1, with 7 bases in between. This CDR3 is 14 amino acids long. The germline gives CDR1 SGDLS, CDR2 YYNGEE. The DNA of the CDR3 is TGTGCCAGCAGCGTAAGTCAGGGCACAGATACGCAGTATTTT. Encoded protein: CASSVSQGTDTQYF. The full variable domain, in which reference TRBV9 and TRBJ2-3 provide the parts outside the CDR3, is DSGVTQTPKHLITATGQRVTLRCSPRSGDLSVYWYQQSLDQGLQFLIQYYNGEERAKGNILERFSAQQFPDLHSELNLSSLELGDSALYFCASSVSQGTDTQYFGPGTRLTVL.

The chain carries TRBV5-4 and TRBJ2-5; no clear D gene. The length of the CDR3 is 13 residues. Germline-derived CDR1 and CDR2 are SGHNT and YYREEE (reference sequence). V shed 5 bases and J shed 2 bases, with 10 bases lying between them. Here the CDR3 DNA reads TGTGCCAGCAGGACGGTGGAACAAGAGACCCAGTACTTC. Translation gives CASRTVEQETQYF.